This T cell receptor beta chain appears in the sequencing data of a study of T cell responses to AZD1222 COVID-19 vaccine. Only in-frame clones appear in the TCRdb table, and some are missing; sequencing was by immunoSEQ multiplex PCR. This sample has approximately 210,000 clones, with roughly 94% found just once. About this clone: Its antigen remains unidentified.

Germline assignment: CDR1 SGHNT and CDR2 YENEEA. This CDR3 is 13 amino acids long. V lost 5 bases, J lost 3 bases, and 10 bases lay in between. Whole-study findings and limits: Seropositive at baseline were only a handful of AZD1222 recipients. Most donors were white British and more were female, and clonal diversity was possibly underestimated. Spike-specific TCR breadth rose after two AZD1222 doses, and depth rose as well.

The sequencing used peripheral blood, collected 28 days after the second dose of the MenACWY control vaccine. This rearrangement joins TRBV11-3 to TRBJ1-1; D unresolved. The sequence came from an adult who received the MenACWY meningococcal vaccine as a control. CDR3 bases: TGTGCCAGCAGCCTGGGGAGGCACACTGAAGCTTTCTTT. Translated: CASSLGRHTEAFF.